One sample yielded the 17 T cell receptor beta chains listed below, sequenced in a study of T-cell memory formation after mild COVID-19. MiXCR, applied by TCRdb to the 5' RACE reads, yields one record per CDR3 protein. This table has about 180,000 distinct CDR3 sequences, more than 15% appearing once. The sequencing input was PBMCs or a T cell subset sorted from them (not recorded which). The receptors here all came from an adult woman who had mild COVID-19 (a few samples of this study predate the infection). Cell type and time point are not known.

This chain uses TRBV24-1 with TRBJ2-4, with TRBD2 as a possible D gene (6 bases). The germline V gene has CDR1 KGHDR and CDR2 SFDVKD. V was shortened by 9 bases and J by 1 base, with 18 bases between the two germline ends. The CDR3 totals 16 residues. The CDR3 DNA follows: TGTGCCACCCGGAAGGAGGGGACGGGGGCCAAAAACATTCAGTACTTC. Its translation is CATRKEGTGAKNIQYF.

This clonotype came up a few times. The rearrangement joins TRBV29-1 to TRBJ1-2; D possibly corresponds to TRBD1 (6 bases). With 7 bases removed from V and 8 bases from J, the gap between germline ends came to 14 bases. CDR1 and CDR2 from the germline V gene are SQVTM and ANQGSEA. This CDR3 has 11 residues. The CDR3 reads CSATTGLGYTF. CDR3 sequence (DNA): TGCAGCGCCACAACAGGGTTAGGCTACACCTTC. The complete variable domain, with remaining parts taken from reference TRBV29-1 and TRBJ1-2, reads SAVISQKPSRDICQRGTSLTIQCQVDSQVTMMFWYRQQPGQSLTLIATANQGSEATYESGFVIDKFPISRPNLTFSTLTVSNMSPEDSSIYLCSATTGLGYTFGSGTRLTVV.

This clonotype was detected only once. The CDR3 spells CASSLRDRAGGYTF. DNA of the CDR3: TGTGCCAGCAGTTTAAGGGACAGGGCCGGTGGCTACACCTTC. The chain employs TRBV27 and TRBJ1-2; TRBD1 matches 9 bases. Trimming at V came to 2 bases and at J to 7 bases, leaving 5 bases not matched to a gene. CDR3 length: 14 residues. Germline loops: CDR1 MNHEY, CDR2 SMNVEV (reference sequence).

This clonotype was recorded a few times. The chain joins TRBV4-2 to TRBJ2-3; D possibly corresponds to TRBD2 (5 bases). From germline, CDR1 is LGHNA and CDR2 YNFKEQ. V shed 0 bases and J shed 6 bases, with 13 bases lying between them. The CDR3 extends over 15 amino acids. The CDR3 DNA sequence: TGTGCCAGCAGCCAAGATGTGAGGGAACTGGATACGCAGTATTTT. Translated: CASSQDVRELDTQYF.

This chain joins TRBV6-5 and TRBJ1-6, with 8 bases lining up with TRBD1. V was pared by 3 bases and J by 7 bases, with 2 bases of the junction left unmatched. The CDR3 is 14 residues long. Germline V CDR1 and CDR2: MNHEY, SVGAGI. DNA of the CDR3: TGTGCCAGCAGTTATGGACAGGGAAATTCACCCCTCCACTTT. Its protein is CASSYGQGNSPLHF.

The chain couples TRBV12-3 or TRBV12-4 to TRBJ2-6; D possibly corresponds to TRBD2 (6 bases). Trimming stripped 8 bases from V and 0 bases from J, with 14 bases between. This CDR3 contains 16 residues. The CDR3 loop is CASLPGRRSGANVLTF. The CDR3 nucleotides read TGTGCCAGCCTCCCTGGGAGGCGCTCTGGGGCCAACGTCCTGACTTTC.

This chain links TRBV7-9 with TRBJ1-2; 7 bases are a match to TRBD1. CDR3 length equals 12 residues. Germline CDR1 is SEHNR and CDR2 is FQNEAQ (reference sequence). V gave up 5 bases and J gave up 8 bases; unmatched junction bases: 5. CDR3 sequence: CASSTQGRGYTF. For the CDR3, the DNA is TGTGCCAGCAGCACACAGGGGCGCGGCTACACCTTC.

In its sample, this clonotype was seen a few times. DNA of the CDR3: TGCGCCAGCAGCTTGGTTCCAGGGGCCGTCTCTGGAAACACCATATATTTT. As protein: CASSLVPGAVSGNTIYF. The chain links TRBV5-1 to TRBJ1-3, with D perhaps matching TRBD1 (6 bases). Germline loops: CDR1 SGHRS, CDR2 YFSETQ. V was cut by 0 bases and J by 0 bases, with 13 bases left in between. The CDR3 length is 17 residues. Filled out from reference TRBV5-1 and TRBJ1-3, the complete variable domain reads KAGVTQTPRYLIKTRGQQVTLSCSPISGHRSVSWYQQTPGQGLQFLFEYFSETQRNKGNFPGRFSGRQFSNSRSEMNVSTLELGDSALYLCASSLVPGAVSGNTIYFGEGSWLTVV.

This clonotype occurred a few times. The chain joins TRBV5-1 to TRBJ1-2; 8 bases align to TRBD1. Germline trimming cut 4 bases from V and 8 bases from J; bases unmatched to any gene: 7. The CDR3 is 13 residues long. The germline gives CDR1 SGHRS, CDR2 YFSETQ. Here the CDR3 DNA reads TGCGCCAGCAGCGCCGGACAGGGTTTGGGCTACACCTTC. Protein: CASSAGQGLGYTF.

This clonotype was observed a handful of times. This sequence joins TRBV6-6 and TRBJ2-7, with 8 nucleotides matching TRBD2. Germline V lookup: CDR1 MNHNY, CDR2 SVGAGI (reference sequence). The CDR3 runs to 16 residues. V gave up 6 bases and J gave up 0 bases; unmatched junction bases: 10. The CDR3 region is CASRSPSSGSSYEQYF. CDR3 nucleotides: TGTGCCAGCAGATCCCCGTCCAGCGGGAGCTCCTACGAGCAGTACTTC.

This clonotype turned up a few times. The gene calls are TRBV21-1 and TRBJ2-2; the table assigns TRBD1, which was not confirmed against the DNA. TRBV21-1 is a recognized pseudogene. The CDR3 sequence is 16 residues long. In DNA, the CDR3 is TGTGCCAGCAGGAGAGACAGCCGGGCAGAGCCCGGGGAGCTGTTTTTT. This gives the protein CASRRDSRAEPGELFF.

This clonotype was picked up a small number of times. The J gene is TRBJ2-7, the V gene TRBV12-3 or TRBV12-4; possible D gene TRBD2, 7 bases. V was shortened by 1 base and J by 2 bases, with 12 bases between the two germline ends. This CDR3 has 15 amino acids. The DNA of the CDR3 is TGTGCCAGCAGTTTAGGTGGCGGGGGCCCCTACGAGCAGTACTTC. This codes for CASSLGGGGPYEQYF.

This clonotype showed up just a few times. The chain is built from TRBV4-1 and TRBJ2-7, with D perhaps TRBD1 or TRBD2 (5 bases each). The V end lost 4 bases, the J end lost 4 bases, and 23 bases lay between the germline ends. The V gene's germline CDR1 is MGHRA and CDR2 YSYEKL. This CDR3 comprises 17 residues. In DNA, the CDR3 is TGCGCCAGCAGCCGGACATTTCCGGGACCCGGCGGGTACGAGCAGTACTTC. Its translation: CASSRTFPGPGGYEQYF.

The rearrangement uses TRBV29-1 and TRBJ1-2; 7 nucleotides match TRBD1. The ends lost 6 bases at V and 3 bases at J; junction bases unmatched: 4. Per germline, CDR1 SQVTM and CDR2 ANQGSEA. The CDR3 is made up of 12 amino acids. This CDR3 is CSVWDSHYGYTF. The CDR3 nucleotides read TGCAGCGTCTGGGACAGCCACTATGGCTACACCTTC.

This clonotype was counted only a few times. The chain is built from TRBV9 and TRBJ2-1, with 10 bases identical to TRBD2. The CDR3 is made up of 17 amino acids. Per the germline V gene, CDR1 is SGDLS and CDR2 is YYNGEE. Trimming at V came to 4 bases and at J to 5 bases, leaving 12 bases not matched to a gene. The CDR3 region has the DNA TGTGCCAGCAGCCCATCCGGGACTAGCGCGAGGAACAATGAGCAGTTCTTC. This encodes CASSPSGTSARNNEQFF.

This clonotype occurred a few times. The chain is built from TRBV7-2 and TRBJ1-2, with 8 positions matching TRBD1. CDR1 and CDR2 from the germline V gene are SGHTA and FQGNSA. CDR3 length equals 15 residues. Trimming at V came to 5 bases and at J to 3 bases, leaving 8 bases not matched to a gene. The CDR3 spells CASSPPGRGHYGYTF. The CDR3 DNA sequence: TGTGCCAGCAGCCCCCCGGGCAGGGGGCACTATGGCTACACCTTC.

This clonotype came up many times. The chain has TRBV5-1 and TRBJ2-7; 7 bases are a match to TRBD1. Germline loops: CDR1 SGHRS, CDR2 YFSETQ. The CDR3 runs 17 residues. The V and J ends lost 0 bases and 0 bases, in that order; junction bases with no gene match: 9. In DNA, the CDR3 is TGCGCCAGCAGCTTGGAGGGGTGGGGACAGAACTCCTACGAGCAGTACTTC. It translates to CASSLEGWGQNSYEQYF. The entire variable domain, with the rest obtained from reference TRBV5-1 and TRBJ2-7, is as follows: KAGVTQTPRYLIKTRGQQVTLSCSPISGHRSVSWYQQTPGQGLQFLFEYFSETQRNKGNFPGRFSGRQFSNSRSEMNVSTLELGDSALYLCASSLEGWGQNSYEQYFGPGTRLTVT.